The T cell receptor beta chain under discussion was sequenced for a study of shared clonotypes between healthy human individuals. The overall study: Donors were a couple of women and three men aged 18 to 49.

The V gene's germline CDR1 is LNHDA and CDR2 SQIVND (reference sequence). With 5 bases clipped from V and 4 bases from J, the junction kept 4 bases outside the gene matches. CDR3 length: 14 residues. Profiled with immunoSEQ multiplex PCR; TCRdb holds only in-frame clones, not every one. Here the sample spans around 600,000 clones, roughly 97% being singletons. The TCR originated in a young woman in good health. Sequencing was performed on naive CD4+ T cells sorted from blood. As to subset: CD45RA+ positively selected. The genes are TRBV19 and TRBJ2-5; 10 bases line up with TRBD2. CDR3: CASSVLAGAETQYF. CDR3 nucleotides: TGTGCCAGTAGTGTTCTAGCGGGAGCAGAGACCCAGTACTTC.